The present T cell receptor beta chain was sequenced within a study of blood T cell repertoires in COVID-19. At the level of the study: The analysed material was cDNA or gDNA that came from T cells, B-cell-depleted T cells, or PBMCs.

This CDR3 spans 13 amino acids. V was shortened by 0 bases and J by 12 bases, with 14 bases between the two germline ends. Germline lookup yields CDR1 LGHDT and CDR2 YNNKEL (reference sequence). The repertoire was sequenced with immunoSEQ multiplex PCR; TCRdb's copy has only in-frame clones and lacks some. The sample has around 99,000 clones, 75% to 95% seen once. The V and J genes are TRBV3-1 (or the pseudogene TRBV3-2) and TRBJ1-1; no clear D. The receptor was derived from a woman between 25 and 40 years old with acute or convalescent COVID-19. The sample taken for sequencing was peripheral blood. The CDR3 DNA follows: TGTGCCAGCAGCCAAGATAGGTCGGTCGGGACTTTCTTT. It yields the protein CASSQDRSVGTFF.